The present entry profiles one T cell receptor beta chain with its context. The CDR3 has 14 amino acids. CDR1 and CDR2 from the germline V gene are SGDLS and YYNGEE. J gave up 4 bases and V 3 bases, and 2 bases lay outside the gene matches. This entry is derived from a study of technical replicates of blood from four donors. Assay: immunoSEQ multiplex PCR; the TCRdb copy retains only in-frame clones and omits some. This sample has about 62,000 clones; around 87% occur once, and the top ten carry about 5.2%. The chain is built from TRBV9 and TRBJ2-7; 12 nucleotides align to TRBD2. Sequenced sample: PBMCs. The sequence came from a human donor in good health. Some clones in this sample may be carry-over from other donors' samples. Here the CDR3 reads CASSASGGAYEQYF. Written as DNA, the CDR3 is TGTGCCAGCAGCGCTAGCGGGGGGGCTTACGAGCAGTACTTC.